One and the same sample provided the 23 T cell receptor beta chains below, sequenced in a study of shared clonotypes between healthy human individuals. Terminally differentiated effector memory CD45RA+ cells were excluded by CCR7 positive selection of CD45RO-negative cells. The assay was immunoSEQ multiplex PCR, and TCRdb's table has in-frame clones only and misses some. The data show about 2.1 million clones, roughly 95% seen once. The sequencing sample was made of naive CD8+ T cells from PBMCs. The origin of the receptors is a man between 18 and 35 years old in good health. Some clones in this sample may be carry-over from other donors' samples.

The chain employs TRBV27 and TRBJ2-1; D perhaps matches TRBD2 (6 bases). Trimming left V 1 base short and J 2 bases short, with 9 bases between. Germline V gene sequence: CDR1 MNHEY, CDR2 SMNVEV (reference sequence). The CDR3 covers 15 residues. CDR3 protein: CASSLYSGTYNEQFF. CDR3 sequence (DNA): TGTGCCAGCAGTTTATATAGCGGAACCTACAATGAGCAGTTCTTC.

The CDR3 region is CASTSDLWAGYTF. CDR3 in DNA: TGTGCCAGCACCTCCGATCTTTGGGCGGGCTACACCTTC. J is TRBJ1-2 and V is TRBV27, with D unresolved. Germline assignment: CDR1 MNHEY and CDR2 SMNVEV (reference sequence). This CDR3 is built from 13 residues. The V end lost 7 bases, the J end lost 8 bases, and 17 bases lay between the germline ends.

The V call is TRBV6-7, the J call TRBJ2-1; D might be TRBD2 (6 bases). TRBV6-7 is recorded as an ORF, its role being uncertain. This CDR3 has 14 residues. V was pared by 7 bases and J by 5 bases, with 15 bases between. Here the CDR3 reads CASTLGLPHNEQFF. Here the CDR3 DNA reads TGTGCCAGCACTTTGGGACTCCCCCACAATGAGCAGTTCTTC.

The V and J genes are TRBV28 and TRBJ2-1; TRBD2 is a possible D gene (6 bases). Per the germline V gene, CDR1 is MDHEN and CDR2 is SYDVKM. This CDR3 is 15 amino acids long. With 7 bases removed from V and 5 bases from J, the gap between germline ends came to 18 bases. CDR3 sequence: CASTQEGLANNEQFF. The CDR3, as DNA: TGTGCCAGCACCCAAGAGGGGCTAGCGAACAATGAGCAGTTCTTC.

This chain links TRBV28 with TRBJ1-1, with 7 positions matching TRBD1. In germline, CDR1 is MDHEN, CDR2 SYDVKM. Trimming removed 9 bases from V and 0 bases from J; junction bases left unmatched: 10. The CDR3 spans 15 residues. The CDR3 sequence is CASTRDSPMNTEAFF. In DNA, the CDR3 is TGTGCCAGTACAAGGGACAGCCCGATGAACACTGAAGCTTTCTTT. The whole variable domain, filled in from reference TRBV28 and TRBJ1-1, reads DVKVTQSSRYLVKRTGEKVFLECVQDMDHENMFWYRQDPGLGLRLIYFSYDVKMKEKGDIPEGYSVSREKKERFSLILESASTNQTSMYLCASTRDSPMNTEAFFGQGTRLTVV.

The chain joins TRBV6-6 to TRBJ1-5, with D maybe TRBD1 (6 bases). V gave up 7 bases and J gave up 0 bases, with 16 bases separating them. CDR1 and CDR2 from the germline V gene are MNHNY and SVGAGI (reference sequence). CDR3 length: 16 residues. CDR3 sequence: CASTEGHPYSNQPQHF. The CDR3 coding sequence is TGTGCCAGCACAGAGGGACACCCATATAGCAATCAGCCCCAGCATTTT.

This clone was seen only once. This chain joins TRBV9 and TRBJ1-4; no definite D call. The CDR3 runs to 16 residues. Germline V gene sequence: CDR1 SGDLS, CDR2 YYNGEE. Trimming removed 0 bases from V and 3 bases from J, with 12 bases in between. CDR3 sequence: CASSVAGVPANEKLFF. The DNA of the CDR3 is TGTGCCAGCAGCGTAGCTGGGGTCCCAGCTAATGAAAAACTGTTTTTT.

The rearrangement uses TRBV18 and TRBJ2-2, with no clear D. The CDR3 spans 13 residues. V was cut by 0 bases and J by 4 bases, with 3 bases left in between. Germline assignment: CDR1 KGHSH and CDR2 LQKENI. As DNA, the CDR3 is TGTGCCAGCTCACCACCAGGCACCGGGGAGCTGTTTTTT. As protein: CASSPPGTGELFF.

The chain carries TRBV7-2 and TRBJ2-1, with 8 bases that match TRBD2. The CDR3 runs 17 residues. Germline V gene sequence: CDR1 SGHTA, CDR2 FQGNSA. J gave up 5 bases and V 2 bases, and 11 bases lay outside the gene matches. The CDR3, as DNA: TGTGCCAGCAGCTTACCGGGAGGGCCCCTTCAGAACAATGAGCAGTTCTTC. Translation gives CASSLPGGPLQNNEQFF. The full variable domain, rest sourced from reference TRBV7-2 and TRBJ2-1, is GAGVSQSPSNKVTEKGKDVELRCDPISGHTALYWYRQSLGQGLEFLIYFQGNSAPDKSGLPSDRFSAERTGGSVSTLTIQRTQQEDSAVYLCASSLPGGPLQNNEQFFGPGTRLTVL.

CDR3 coding DNA: TGTGCCAGCAGTGATTCAGGGTTTAACACCGGGGAGCTGTTTTTT. Protein sequence: CASSDSGFNTGELFF. The chain has TRBV2 and TRBJ2-2; a weak D match, TRBD1 (5 bases). CDR3 length: 15 residues. The V gene's germline CDR1 is SNHLY and CDR2 FYNNEI. The V gene lost 3 bases and the J gene lost 2 bases, with 10 bases spanning the gap. The complete variable domain, with remaining parts taken from reference TRBV2 and TRBJ2-2, reads EPEVTQTPSHQVTQMGQEVILRCVPISNHLYFYWYRQILGQKVEFLVSFYNNEISEKSEIFDDQFSVERPDGSNFTLKIRSTKLEDSAMYFCASSDSGFNTGELFFGEGSRLTVL.

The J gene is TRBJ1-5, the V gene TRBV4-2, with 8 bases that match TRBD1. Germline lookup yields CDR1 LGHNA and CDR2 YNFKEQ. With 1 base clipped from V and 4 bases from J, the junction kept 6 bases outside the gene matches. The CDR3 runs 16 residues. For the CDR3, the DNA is TGTGCCAGCAGCCAAGTGAGGCAGGGGGCAAATCAGCCCCAGCATTTT. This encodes CASSQVRQGANQPQHF.

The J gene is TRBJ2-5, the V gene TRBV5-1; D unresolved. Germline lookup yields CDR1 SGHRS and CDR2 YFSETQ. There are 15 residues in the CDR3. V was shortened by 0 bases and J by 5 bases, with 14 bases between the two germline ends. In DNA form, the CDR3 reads TGCGCCAGCAGCTTGGGCCAGGCCAATTGGGAGACCCAGTACTTC. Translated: CASSLGQANWETQYF.

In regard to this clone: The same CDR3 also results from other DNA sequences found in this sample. The CDR3: CASSLTGDTDTQYF. As DNA, the CDR3 is TGTGCCAGCAGTCTGACAGGGGACACAGATACGCAGTATTTT. The chain links TRBV28 to TRBJ2-3; 8 bases are shared with TRBD1. The CDR3 has 14 residues. Germline CDR1 is MDHEN and CDR2 is SYDVKM. Trimming cost V 5 bases and J 2 bases; bases outside gene matches: 3.

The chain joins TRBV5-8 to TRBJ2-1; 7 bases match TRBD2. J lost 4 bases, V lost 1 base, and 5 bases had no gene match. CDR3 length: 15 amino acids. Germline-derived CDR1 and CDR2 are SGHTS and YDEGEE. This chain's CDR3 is CASSLYPSGYNEQFF. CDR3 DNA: TGTGCCAGCAGCTTGTACCCTAGCGGATACAATGAGCAGTTCTTC.

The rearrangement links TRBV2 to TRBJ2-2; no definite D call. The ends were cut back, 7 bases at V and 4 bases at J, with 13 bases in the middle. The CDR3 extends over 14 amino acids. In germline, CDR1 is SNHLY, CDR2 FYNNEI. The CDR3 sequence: CASNPPAPTGELFF. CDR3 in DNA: TGTGCCAGCAATCCCCCAGCACCCACCGGGGAGCTGTTTTTT.

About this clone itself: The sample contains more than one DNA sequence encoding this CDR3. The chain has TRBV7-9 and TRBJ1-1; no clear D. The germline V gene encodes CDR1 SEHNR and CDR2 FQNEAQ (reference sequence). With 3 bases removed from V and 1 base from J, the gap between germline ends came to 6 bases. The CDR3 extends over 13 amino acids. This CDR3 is CASSFTGNTEAFF. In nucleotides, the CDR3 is TGTGCCAGCAGCTTTACCGGGAACACTGAAGCTTTCTTT.

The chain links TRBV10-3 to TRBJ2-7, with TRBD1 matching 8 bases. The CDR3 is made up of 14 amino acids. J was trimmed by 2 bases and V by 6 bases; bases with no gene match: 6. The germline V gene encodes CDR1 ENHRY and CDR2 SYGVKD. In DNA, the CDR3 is TGTGCCATCAGAATAGACAGGGGCCCCTACGAGCAGTACTTC. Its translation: CAIRIDRGPYEQYF.

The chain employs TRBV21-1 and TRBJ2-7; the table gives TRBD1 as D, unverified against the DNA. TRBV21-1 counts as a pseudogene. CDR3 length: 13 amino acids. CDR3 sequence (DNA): TGTGCCAGCACCTCAGAAACCTCCTACGAGCAGTACTTC. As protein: CASTSETSYEQYF.

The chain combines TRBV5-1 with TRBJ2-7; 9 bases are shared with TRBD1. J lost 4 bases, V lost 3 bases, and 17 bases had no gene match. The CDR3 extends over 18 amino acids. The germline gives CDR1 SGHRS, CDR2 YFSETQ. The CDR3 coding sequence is TGCGCCAGCAGCTCGGGGCGGGGGACAGGGTTCTCGTCGTACGAGCAGTACTTC. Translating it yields CASSSGRGTGFSSYEQYF.

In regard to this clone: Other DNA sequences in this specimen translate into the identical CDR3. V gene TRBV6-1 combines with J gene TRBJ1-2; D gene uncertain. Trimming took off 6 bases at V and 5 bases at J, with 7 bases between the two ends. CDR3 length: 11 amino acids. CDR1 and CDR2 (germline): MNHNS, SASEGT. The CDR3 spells CASRSDYGYTF. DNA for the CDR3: TGTGCCAGCAGGTCGGATTATGGCTACACCTTC.

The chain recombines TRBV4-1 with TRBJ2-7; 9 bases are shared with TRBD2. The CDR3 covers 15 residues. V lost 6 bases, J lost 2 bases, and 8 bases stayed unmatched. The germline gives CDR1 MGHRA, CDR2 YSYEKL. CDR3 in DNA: TGCGCCAGCAGTTACGGGGCTAGCGGGACCTACGAGCAGTACTTC. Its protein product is CASSYGASGTYEQYF.

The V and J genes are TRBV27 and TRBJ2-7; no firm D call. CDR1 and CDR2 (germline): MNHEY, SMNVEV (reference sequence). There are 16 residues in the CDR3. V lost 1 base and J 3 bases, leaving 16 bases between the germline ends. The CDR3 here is CASSLYPAGELYEQYF. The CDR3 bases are TGTGCCAGCAGTTTATACCCGGCTGGTGAGCTCTACGAGCAGTACTTC.

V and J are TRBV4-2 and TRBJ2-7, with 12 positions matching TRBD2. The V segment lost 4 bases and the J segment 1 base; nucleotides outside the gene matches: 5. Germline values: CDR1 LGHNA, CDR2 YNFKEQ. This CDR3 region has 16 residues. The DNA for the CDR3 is TGTGCCAGCAGCCCCGAACTAGCGGGAGGTTCCTACGAGCAGTACTTC. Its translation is CASSPELAGGSYEQYF.